This is a list of T cell receptor beta chains from one sample in a study of beta chain features in type 1 diabetes. The assay was immunoSEQ multiplex PCR, and TCRdb's table has in-frame clones only and misses some. Here the sample spans 150,000 or so clones, over 8% being singletons. Source material: central memory CD4+ T cells from blood. The source of these receptors is a woman aged 40 to 50 in good health. The CDR3 runs from the conserved cysteine through the conserved F or W. The order of the fields is V gene, J gene, CDR3 length, CDR3 protein.

V gene: TRBV7-2; J gene: TRBJ2-3; CDR3 length: 12; CDR3 protein: CASSQITDTQYF
V gene: TRBV5-6; J gene: TRBJ2-5; CDR3 length: 14; CDR3 protein: CASSLGAAPETQYF
V gene: TRBV4-3; J gene: TRBJ2-6; CDR3 length: 17; CDR3 protein: CASSQDFGGPGANVLTF
V gene: TRBV6-1; J gene: TRBJ2-5; CDR3 length: 16; CDR3 protein: CASSVTGLAGVETQYF
V gene: TRBV4-3; J gene: TRBJ1-4; CDR3 length: 17; CDR3 protein: CASSQQLTGGSNEKLFF
V gene: TRBV4-1; J gene: TRBJ1-2; CDR3 length: 15; CDR3 protein: CASSPTGGSDYGYTF
V gene: TRBV6-5; J gene: TRBJ2-7; CDR3 length: 14; CDR3 protein: CASSDWAETYEQYF
V gene: TRBV27; J gene: TRBJ1-5; CDR3 length: 15; CDR3 protein: CASSFQNSLNQPQHF
V gene: TRBV9; J gene: TRBJ2-5; CDR3 length: 13; CDR3 protein: CASSLRTAETQYF
V gene: TRBV5-1; J gene: TRBJ1-1; CDR3 length: 13; CDR3 protein: CASSLRGNTEAFF
V gene: TRBV29-1; J gene: TRBJ1-5; CDR3 length: 15; CDR3 protein: CSVGYRGGPNQPQHF
V gene: TRBV25-1; J gene: TRBJ1-6; CDR3 length: 14; CDR3 protein: CASSEGSGVSPLHF
V gene: TRBV6-1; J gene: TRBJ1-2; CDR3 length: 13; CDR3 protein: CASIPTGTYGYTF
V gene: TRBV5-1; J gene: TRBJ2-3; CDR3 length: 11; CDR3 protein: CASGSFDTQYF
V gene: TRBV6-1; J gene: TRBJ1-1; CDR3 length: 15; CDR3 protein: CASTYLGVMNTEAFF
V gene: TRBV15; J gene: TRBJ2-5; CDR3 length: 16; CDR3 protein: CATNKASGVSGETQYF
V gene: TRBV5-1; J gene: TRBJ2-5; CDR3 length: 12; CDR3 protein: CASSTTRETQYF
V gene: TRBV5-1; J gene: TRBJ2-4; CDR3 length: 16; CDR3 protein: CASSEGEILAKNIQYF
V gene: TRBV18; J gene: TRBJ2-1; CDR3 length: 16; CDR3 protein: CASSPPAGGDYNEQFF
V gene: TRBV6-5; J gene: TRBJ1-1; CDR3 length: 13; CDR3 protein: CASSARQNTEAFF
V gene: TRBV18; J gene: TRBJ2-5; CDR3 length: 15; CDR3 protein: CASSPLGTGEGNQYF
V gene: TRBV12-5; J gene: TRBJ2-1; CDR3 length: 15; CDR3 protein: CASGSGTGGDNEQFF
V gene: TRBV10-3; J gene: TRBJ2-7; CDR3 length: 14; CDR3 protein: CAISDETSRGGQYF
V gene: TRBV2; J gene: TRBJ2-1; CDR3 length: 17; CDR3 protein: CASGGEAGATRANEQFF
V gene: TRBV7-9; J gene: TRBJ1-5; CDR3 length: 17; CDR3 protein: CASSLGPQGNGNQPQHF
V gene: TRBV27; J gene: TRBJ2-2; CDR3 length: 13; CDR3 protein: CASRLGGAGELFF
V gene: TRBV10-3; J gene: TRBJ2-7; CDR3 length: 11; CDR3 protein: CAISGAYEQYF
V gene: TRBV5-4; J gene: TRBJ1-1; CDR3 length: 16; CDR3 protein: CASSDGVGLGNTEAFF
V gene: TRBV4-3; J gene: TRBJ2-3; CDR3 length: 14; CDR3 protein: CASSRGGPTDTQYF
V gene: TRBV5-6; J gene: TRBJ1-2; CDR3 length: 15; CDR3 protein: CASSRDRGVGYGYTF
V gene: TRBV7-6; J gene: TRBJ2-2; CDR3 length: 16; CDR3 protein: CASSSSKRPNTGELFF
V gene: TRBV25-1; J gene: TRBJ2-3; CDR3 length: 15; CDR3 protein: CASSETGSSTDTQYF
V gene: TRBV5-1; J gene: TRBJ1-1; CDR3 length: 15; CDR3 protein: CASSSLQGSRTEAFF
V gene: TRBV6-5; J gene: TRBJ2-7; CDR3 length: 13; CDR3 protein: CASSYEEDYEQYF
V gene: TRBV9; J gene: TRBJ2-1; CDR3 length: 15; CDR3 protein: CASRKSGSSYNEQFF
V gene: TRBV12-5; J gene: TRBJ2-7; CDR3 length: 14; CDR3 protein: CASGWETSTYEQYF
V gene: TRBV12-5; J gene: TRBJ2-4; CDR3 length: 13; CDR3 protein: CASGGRGGNIQYF
V gene: TRBV2; J gene: TRBJ1-5; CDR3 length: 11; CDR3 protein: CASRYEGPQHF
V gene: TRBV5-1; J gene: TRBJ1-4; CDR3 length: 14; CDR3 protein: CASSWTGSAEKLFF
V gene: TRBV7-8; J gene: TRBJ1-1; CDR3 length: 16; CDR3 protein: CASSLATGGPNTEAFF
V gene: TRBV29-1; J gene: TRBJ1-1; CDR3 length: 13; CDR3 protein: CSVGVEGGTEAFF
V gene: TRBV5-1; J gene: TRBJ2-3; CDR3 length: 14; CDR3 protein: CASFRDRGTDTQYF
V gene: TRBV10-3; J gene: TRBJ2-1; CDR3 length: 16; CDR3 protein: CAIRNGLAGTNNEQFF
V gene: TRBV9; J gene: TRBJ2-3; CDR3 length: 14; CDR3 protein: CASSVGGVRDTQYF
V gene: TRBV5-1; J gene: TRBJ2-7; CDR3 length: 17; CDR3 protein: CASSLEGGTGTIYEQYF
V gene: TRBV14; J gene: TRBJ2-5; CDR3 length: 13; CDR3 protein: CASSSGGKRTQYF
V gene: TRBV4-2; J gene: TRBJ1-2; CDR3 length: 18; CDR3 protein: CASSQESTRTHLNYGYTF
V gene: TRBV7-9; J gene: TRBJ1-5; CDR3 length: 14; CDR3 protein: CASGGGISNQPQHF
V gene: TRBV19; J gene: TRBJ2-7; CDR3 length: 17; CDR3 protein: CASSSLAGRSGGYEQYF